This record concerns one T cell receptor beta chain sequence. The source of the sample is a study of immune characterization of retroperitoneal liposarcoma. The V and J ends lost 4 bases and 1 base, in that order; junction bases with no gene match: 13. The CDR3 has 19 residues. Per the germline V gene, CDR1 is SGDLS and CDR2 is YYNGEE. TCRdb re-called the PCR reads through MiXCR, storing one row per CDR3 protein. The table includes 2,000 to 3,000 distinct CDR3 sequences, around 25% detected once. This sequence joins TRBV9 and TRBJ2-1, with 11 bases aligning to TRBD2. Sequenced input: tumor tissue. The source of this sequence is a male donor with retroperitoneal liposarcoma. CDR3 nucleotide sequence: TGTGCCAGCAGCTCCCCCGTCCTAGCGGGAGGATCTTCCTACAATGAGCAGTTCTTC. Translated, it gives CASSSPVLAGGSSYNEQFF.